This T cell receptor (beta chain) appears in the sequencing data of a study of naive and memory T cell subsets. Findings of the study overall: A few larger clonotypes appeared in naive repertoires, especially CD8, possibly memory cells re-expressing CD45RA.

The beta constant-region primer was an equimolar mix of two oligonucleotides covering TRBC1 and TRBC2. The ligated cDNA underwent four PCR rounds using SP2 and nested alpha and beta constant-region primers. Ligation attached a single-stranded oligonucleotide with a 12-nucleotide UMI and the SP2 primer to the cDNA 3' end. Each CDR3 protein gets one entry after TCRdb re-called the UMI-ligation and nested PCR reads with MiXCR. The table includes 98,000 or so distinct CDR3 sequences, roughly 15% detected once. The V and J ends lost 3 bases and 4 bases respectively, with 10 bases between them. The length of the CDR3 is 14 residues. The germline CDR1 and CDR2 sequences are SNHLY and FYNNEI. This clonotype was counted only a few times. Its antigen is still unknown. Four subsets defined by CD45RA and CD27 were sorted after CD3, CD4, CD8 and live/dead staining.

This chain uses TRBV2 with TRBJ1-5, with D possibly being TRBD1 (5 bases). The clonotype comes from a human donor in good health. The sequencing sample was made of naive CD8+ T cells from blood. The CDR3 nucleotides read TGTGCCAGCAGTGAGTGGGGCCGGAATCAGCCCCAGCATTTT. Translating gives CASSEWGRNQPQHF.